The following is a T cell receptor (beta chain) sequence with its context. Its antigen remains unidentified. At one end, the junction sequence differs from germline, possibly due to a read error. MiXCR was run by TCRdb on the RT-PCR reads, yielding one entry per CDR3 protein. The sample lists about 650,000 distinct CDR3 sequences; approximately 14% were seen once. This CDR3 spans 13 amino acids. Germline-derived CDR1 and CDR2 are ENHRY and SYGVKD. The entry originates in a study of response to subunit inactivated influenza vaccine. Findings of the study overall: The authors proposed limited new T cell recruitment per seasonal influenza vaccination.

This receptor was identified in a man between 50 and 59 years old who received an inactivated influenza vaccine. This chain connects TRBV10-3 to TRBJ2-1; D gene unclear. Sequenced material: PBMCs from blood, taken 14 to 15 days before vaccination. The CDR3: CAISSSSYNKQFF. Here the CDR3 DNA reads TGTGCCATCAGTTCCAGCTCCTACAATAAGCAGTTCTTC.